The 28 T cell receptor beta chains given below trace back to one sample, sequenced in a study of cytomegalovirus exposure and HLA in healthy donors. The PCR contained 60 Vbeta and 13 Jbeta primers. Assay used: immunoSEQ multiplex PCR; TCRdb lists only in-frame clones, some missing. The sample includes 90,000 to 150,000 clones, roughly 65% seen only once; the top ten take less than 12%. Input material: PBMCs. These receptors originate from a man aged 35-49 years in good health and CMV-seropositive.

This chain uses TRBV7-8 with TRBJ2-7; 14 bases are a match to TRBD2. This CDR3 has 20 residues. The J segment lost 3 bases and the V segment lost 0 bases, leaving 13 bases of the junction unmatched. Germline-derived CDR1 and CDR2 are SGHVS and FQNEAQ. The CDR3 reads CASSLAFVPGLAGAHYEQYF. The DNA of the CDR3 is TGTGCCAGCAGCTTAGCTTTCGTCCCGGGACTAGCGGGGGCGCACTACGAGCAGTACTTC.

The rearrangement uses TRBV5-1 and TRBJ2-1; D is uncertain. Germline V gives CDR1 SGHRS, CDR2 YFSETQ. V lost 1 base to trimming and J lost 8 bases, with 13 bases between them. The CDR3 loop spans 14 amino acids. CDR3 nucleotide sequence: TGCGCCAGCAGCTTGCTGGTGCAGGCCGATGAGCAGTTCTTC. Protein sequence: CASSLLVQADEQFF.

The chain recombines TRBV5-1 with TRBJ2-7; perhaps TRBD1 as D (6 bases). Germline V CDR1 and CDR2: SGHRS, YFSETQ. Trimming shortened V by 7 bases and J by 2 bases, and 22 bases separated the two germline ends. The CDR3 sequence is 16 residues long. This chain's CDR3 is CASRKAPSRGPYEQYF. Here the CDR3 DNA reads TGCGCCAGCCGTAAAGCCCCGTCCAGGGGCCCCTACGAGCAGTACTTC. The entire variable domain, with the rest obtained from reference TRBV5-1 and TRBJ2-7, is as follows: KAGVTQTPRYLIKTRGQQVTLSCSPISGHRSVSWYQQTPGQGLQFLFEYFSETQRNKGNFPGRFSGRQFSNSRSEMNVSTLELGDSALYLCASRKAPSRGPYEQYFGPGTRLTVT.

The V gene is TRBV7-2, the J gene TRBJ2-1; 10 bases agree with TRBD1. This CDR3 region has 15 residues. From germline, CDR1 is SGHTA and CDR2 FQGNSA. V lost 5 bases to trimming and J lost 5 bases; unmatched junction nucleotides: 6. This CDR3 is CASSHRDRGNNEQFF. The CDR3 region has the DNA TGTGCCAGCAGCCACCGGGACAGGGGAAACAATGAGCAGTTCTTC.

The rearrangement links TRBV25-1 to TRBJ2-5; TRBD2 is a possible D gene (5 bases). The germline CDR1 and CDR2 sequences are MGHDK and SYGVNS. CDR3 length: 13 amino acids. With 3 bases removed from V and 7 bases from J, the gap between germline ends came to 12 bases. The CDR3 region is CASSEGGYGTQYF. The CDR3 nucleotides read TGTGCCAGCAGTGAGGGCGGGTACGGGACCCAGTACTTC. The complete variable domain, with remaining parts taken from reference TRBV25-1 and TRBJ2-5, reads EADIYQTPRYLVIGTGKKITLECSQTMGHDKMYWYQQDPGMELHLIHYSYGVNSTEKGDLSSESTVSRIRTEHFPLTLESARPSHTSQYLCASSEGGYGTQYFGPGTRLLVL.

J is TRBJ2-3 and V is TRBV29-1; 10 bases are a match to TRBD1. Trimming cost V 7 bases and J 1 base; bases outside gene matches: 8. The CDR3 consists of 15 residues. The germline V gene has CDR1 SQVTM and CDR2 ANQGSEA. For the CDR3, the DNA is TGCAGCGCCCAGACAGGGGGCTTTGGCACAGATACGCAGTATTTT. Its protein is CSAQTGGFGTDTQYF.

This sequence joins TRBV29-1 and TRBJ2-2; D is perhaps TRBD1 (6 bases). Germline CDR1 reads SQVTM; CDR2 reads ANQGSEA. This CDR3 comprises 13 residues. V shed 4 bases and J shed 7 bases, with 13 bases lying between them. CDR3 sequence: CSVGTVRDGELFF. The CDR3 nucleotides read TGCAGCGTTGGGACAGTAAGGGACGGGGAGCTGTTTTTT.

V and J are TRBV6-4 and TRBJ2-6, with D possibly matching TRBD1 (5 bases). With 3 bases removed from V and 0 bases from J, the gap between germline ends came to 6 bases. Per the germline V gene, CDR1 is MRHNA and CDR2 is SNTAGT. The CDR3 has 15 residues. CDR3 sequence: CASSEQGSGANVLTF. The CDR3 DNA is TGTGCCAGCAGTGAGCAGGGCTCTGGGGCCAACGTCCTGACTTTC.

V is TRBV10-3 and J is TRBJ2-7; TRBD2 aligns across 8 bases. The germline gives CDR1 ENHRY, CDR2 SYGVKD. This CDR3 comprises 14 residues. With 6 bases clipped from V and 5 bases from J, the junction kept 9 bases outside the gene matches. CDR3 loop: CAISSGGASHEQYF. The CDR3 DNA follows: TGTGCCATCAGCTCCGGGGGGGCTAGCCACGAGCAGTACTTC.

The rearrangement links TRBV5-6 to TRBJ2-5, with unresolved D. CDR3 length: 12 amino acids. Trimming removed 1 base from V and 10 bases from J, with 11 bases in between. Looked up from germline, CDR1 is SGHDT and CDR2 is YYEEEE. The CDR3 protein is CASSLYLGVQYF. CDR3 nucleotides: TGTGCCAGCAGCTTGTATCTCGGAGTCCAGTACTTC.

A few counts support this clone. V is TRBV29-1 and J is TRBJ2-3, with 8 bases identical to TRBD2. CDR1 is SQVTM and CDR2 is ANQGSEA in the germline V gene. CDR3 length: 14 amino acids. The CDR3 DNA reads as TGCATCACGGGGGGGCTTTCTAGCACAGATACGCAGTATTTT. It encodes CITGGLSSTDTQYF.

The chain joins TRBV4-3 to TRBJ2-2, with a tentative D call TRBD2 (6 bases). Germline CDR1 and CDR2: LGHNA and YSLEER. This CDR3 has 17 residues. V dropped 4 bases and J dropped 3 bases, with 18 bases sitting between them. CDR3 sequence reads: CASSPLVAGPDTGELFF. The CDR3 DNA follows: TGCGCCAGCAGCCCTTTGGTCGCGGGGCCGGACACCGGGGAGCTGTTTTTT.

This clone occurred a few times. V gene TRBV18 combines with J gene TRBJ2-7; 11 bases are shared with TRBD2. The CDR3 extends over 13 amino acids. V lost 2 bases and J lost 8; bases outside the gene matches: 2. Germline CDR1 is KGHSH and CDR2 is LQKENI. The CDR3 is CASSPTSGGKQYF. As DNA, the CDR3 is TGTGCCAGCTCACCAACTAGCGGGGGAAAGCAGTACTTC.

Only a few counts were recorded for this clone. The chain is built from TRBV10-3 and TRBJ1-2; a possible D gene is TRBD1 (5 bases). V was shortened by 5 bases and J by 4 bases, with 11 bases between the two germline ends. Germline V gene data show CDR1 as ENHRY and CDR2 as SYGVKD. CDR3 length: 13 residues. In DNA form, the CDR3 reads TGTGCCATCAGTTCGGACGGGGGCTATGGCTACACCTTC. Protein product: CAISSDGGYGYTF.

The rearrangement uses TRBV19 and TRBJ1-5; 10 positions match TRBD1. The CDR3 contains 16 residues. Germline V gives CDR1 LNHDA, CDR2 SQIVND (reference sequence). V shed 2 bases, J shed 5 bases, and the junction held 6 bases outside the gene matches. CDR3 in amino acids: CASSIPGTGDYQPQHF. CDR3 sequence (DNA): TGTGCCAGTAGTATACCCGGGACAGGGGATTATCAGCCCCAGCATTTT.

This clone was counted a few times. This chain joins TRBV5-1 and TRBJ2-7; a possible D gene is TRBD2 (5 bases). The CDR3 has 14 amino acids. From germline, CDR1 is SGHRS and CDR2 YFSETQ. V lost 1 base, J lost 3 bases, and 11 bases lay in between. The CDR3 DNA is TGCGCCAGCAGCTTGATGGACGGGAACTACGAGCAGTACTTC. It codes for CASSLMDGNYEQYF.

Turning to this clone: The junction does not match germline at one end; this may be a read error. Other DNA sequences in this sample translate to the same CDR3. The chain recombines TRBV13 with TRBJ1-1, with D perhaps TRBD1 (6 bases). This CDR3 is 17 amino acids long. Germline V lookup: CDR1 PRHDT, CDR2 FYEKMQ (reference sequence). The CDR3 DNA follows: TGTGCCAGCAGCTCCCCCAAGGGGGTAGTCTCGAACACTGAAGCCTTCTTT. Protein product: CASSSPKGVVSNTEAFF.

This chain connects TRBV6-1 to TRBJ1-5; tentatively, D is TRBD1 (5 bases). CDR3 length: 15 residues. Germline assignment: CDR1 MNHNS and CDR2 SASEGT. The germline V and J ends were trimmed by 6 bases and 4 bases, with 16 bases remaining between them. The DNA of the CDR3 is TGTGCCAGCAGCCTATCGGCAGGACATAATCAGCCCCAGCATTTT. Protein sequence: CASSLSAGHNQPQHF.

The chain couples TRBV6-5 to TRBJ1-1; D call uncertain. Germline loops: CDR1 MNHEY, CDR2 SVGAGI. V was cut by 1 base and J by 2 bases, with 5 bases left in between. The CDR3 spans 13 residues. The CDR3 DNA follows: TGTGCCAGCAGTTACTACATTAACACTGAAGCTTTCTTT. Its translation is CASSYYINTEAFF.

The chain combines TRBV7-9 with TRBJ2-6, with D perhaps TRBD2 (5 bases). Germline V gene lookup returns CDR1 SEHNR and CDR2 FQNEAQ (reference sequence). This CDR3 spans 14 amino acids. The V gene lost 11 bases and the J gene lost 0 bases, with 11 bases spanning the gap. CDR3 residues: CAGEKGSGANVLTF. As DNA, the CDR3 is TGTGCCGGGGAGAAGGGCTCTGGGGCCAACGTCCTGACTTTC.

V and J are TRBV6-5 and TRBJ2-7; 11 positions agree with TRBD1. CDR3 length equals 15 residues. The germline gives CDR1 MNHEY, CDR2 SVGAGI. J was trimmed by 4 bases and V by 4 bases; bases with no gene match: 6. This chain's CDR3 is CASSSFGTGGYEQYF. CDR3 bases: TGTGCCAGCAGTTCATTCGGGACAGGGGGATACGAGCAGTACTTC.

The rearrangement uses TRBV10-3 and TRBJ2-2; 13 nucleotides line up with TRBD2. Trimming cost V 6 bases and J 7 bases; bases outside gene matches: 5. Germline-derived CDR1 and CDR2 are ENHRY and SYGVKD. This CDR3 is 15 amino acids long. Here the CDR3 DNA reads TGTGCCATCAGCGGACTAGCGGGAGATTACGGGGAGCTGTTTTTT. Translated: CAISGLAGDYGELFF.

In its sample, this clone was seen a few times. CDR3 loop: CASSFGPNVPHSPTNSPLHF. Here the CDR3 DNA reads TGTGCCAGCAGTTTTGGGCCTAACGTGCCCCACTCTCCGACTAATTCACCCCTCCACTTT. This chain uses TRBV28 with TRBJ1-6; D gene unclear. Per germline, CDR1 MDHEN and CDR2 SYDVKM. V was pared by 3 bases and J by 6 bases, with 27 bases between. CDR3 length: 20 amino acids.

This clone was counted between two and nine times. The rearrangement uses TRBV7-9 and TRBJ2-1, with a tentative D call TRBD1 (6 bases). The CDR3 contains 14 residues. V was pared by 9 bases and J by 6 bases, with 18 bases between. Germline CDR1 reads SEHNR; CDR2 reads FQNEAQ (reference sequence). Written as DNA, the CDR3 is TGTGCCAGTGACGAGGGGGATACCACCAATGAGCAGTTCTTC. Translating it yields CASDEGDTTNEQFF.

With respect to this clone: An end of the junction differs from the germline gene, which may be a read error. V gene TRBV7-7 combines with J gene TRBJ2-3, with D possibly matching TRBD1 (5 bases). Per germline, CDR1 SSHAT and CDR2 FNYEAQ (reference sequence). The CDR3 extends over 13 amino acids. CDR3 sequence reads: CASSSRQTDTQYF. The CDR3 DNA reads TGTGCTAGCAGCTCTAGACAGACAGATACGCAGTATTTT.

The chain couples TRBV27 to TRBJ2-7, with D tentatively TRBD1 (6 bases). Germline lookup yields CDR1 MNHEY and CDR2 SMNVEV (reference sequence). V was trimmed by 2 bases and J by 5 bases, leaving 13 bases between them. The CDR3 runs 14 residues. The CDR3 region has the DNA TGTGCCAGCAGTTTAGGGGGCAGGGCCAACGAGCAGTACTTC. Its translation: CASSLGGRANEQYF.

V and J are TRBV11-2 and TRBJ2-3; D not resolved. This CDR3 contains 12 residues. Trimming took 2 bases from V and 4 from J, leaving 4 bases between them. Germline V lookup: CDR1 SGHAT, CDR2 FQNNGV. The CDR3 sequence: CASSLQSDTQYF. For the CDR3, the DNA is TGTGCCAGCAGCTTACAATCAGATACGCAGTATTTT.

As for this clone: The sample has other DNA sequences that encode this CDR3 too. The chain carries TRBV7-8 and TRBJ2-5; D is undetermined. V was clipped by 5 bases and J by 2 bases, with 3 bases between them. The CDR3 length is 11 residues. CDR1 and CDR2 (germline): SGHVS, FQNEAQ. Here the CDR3 DNA reads TGTGCCAGCAGCCCACAAGAGACCCAGTACTTC. The encoded protein is CASSPQETQYF. The entire variable domain, with the rest obtained from reference TRBV7-8 and TRBJ2-5, is as follows: GAGVSQSPRYKVAKRGQDVALRCDPISGHVSLFWYQQALGQGPEFLTYFQNEAQLDKSGLPSDRFFAERPEGSVSTLKIQRTQQEDSAVYLCASSPQETQYFGPGTRLLVL.